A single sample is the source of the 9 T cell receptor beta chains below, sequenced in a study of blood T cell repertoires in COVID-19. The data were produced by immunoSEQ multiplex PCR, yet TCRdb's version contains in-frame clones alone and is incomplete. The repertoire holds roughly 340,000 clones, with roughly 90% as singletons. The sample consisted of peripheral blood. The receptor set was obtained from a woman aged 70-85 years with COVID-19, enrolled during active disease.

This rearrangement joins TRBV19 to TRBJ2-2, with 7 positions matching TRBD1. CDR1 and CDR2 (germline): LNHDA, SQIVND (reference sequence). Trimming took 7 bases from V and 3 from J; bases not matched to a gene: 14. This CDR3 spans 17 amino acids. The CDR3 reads CASTKPQFRGYTGELFF. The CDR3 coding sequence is TGTGCCAGTACTAAACCCCAATTCAGGGGGTACACCGGGGAGCTGTTTTTT.

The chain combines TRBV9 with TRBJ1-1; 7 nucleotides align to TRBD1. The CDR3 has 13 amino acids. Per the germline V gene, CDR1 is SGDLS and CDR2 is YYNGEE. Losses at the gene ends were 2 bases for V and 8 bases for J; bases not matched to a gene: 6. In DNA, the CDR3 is TGTGCCAGCAGCGTCAGGACAGGCGACGAAGCTTTCTTT. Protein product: CASSVRTGDEAFF.

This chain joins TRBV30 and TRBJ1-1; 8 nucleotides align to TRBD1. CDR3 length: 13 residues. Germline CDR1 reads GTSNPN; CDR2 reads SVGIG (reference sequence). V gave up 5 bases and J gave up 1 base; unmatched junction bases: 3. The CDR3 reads CAWVGQGNTEAFF. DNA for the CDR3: TGTGCCTGGGTCGGACAGGGGAACACTGAAGCTTTCTTT.

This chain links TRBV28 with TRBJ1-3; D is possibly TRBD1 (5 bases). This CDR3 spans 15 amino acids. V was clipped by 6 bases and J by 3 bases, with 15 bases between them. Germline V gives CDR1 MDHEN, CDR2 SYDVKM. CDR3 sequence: CASSPGGGYGNTIYF. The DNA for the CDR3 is TGTGCCAGCAGCCCGGGGGGGGGATATGGAAACACCATATATTTT.

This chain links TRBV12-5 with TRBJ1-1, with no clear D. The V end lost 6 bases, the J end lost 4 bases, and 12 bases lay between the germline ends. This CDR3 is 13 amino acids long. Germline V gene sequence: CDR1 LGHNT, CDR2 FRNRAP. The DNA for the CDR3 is TGTGCTAGTGGCCCGGAATCGGGCACTGAAGCTTTCTTT. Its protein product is CASGPESGTEAFF.

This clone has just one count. The CDR3 bases are TGTGCCATCAAGGGACTAGCGATCTACGAGCAGTACTTC. The encoded protein is CAIKGLAIYEQYF. V usage is TRBV10-3 and J usage is TRBJ2-7, with 10 bases fitting TRBD2. Germline trimming cut 7 bases from V and 3 bases from J; bases unmatched to any gene: 3. The CDR3 extends over 13 amino acids. CDR1 ENHRY and CDR2 SYGVKD come from the germline V gene.

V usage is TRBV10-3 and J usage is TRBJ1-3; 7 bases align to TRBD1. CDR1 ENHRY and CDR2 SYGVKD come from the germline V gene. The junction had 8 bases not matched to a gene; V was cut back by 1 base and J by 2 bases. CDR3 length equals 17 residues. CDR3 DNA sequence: TGTGCCATCAGTGAGTTTGCGGGACAGAAGACTGGAAACACCATATATTTT. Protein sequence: CAISEFAGQKTGNTIYF.

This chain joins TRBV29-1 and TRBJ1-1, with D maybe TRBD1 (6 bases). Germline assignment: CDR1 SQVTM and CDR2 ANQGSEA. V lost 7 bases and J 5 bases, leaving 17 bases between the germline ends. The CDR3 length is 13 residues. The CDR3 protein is CSAGVGRETEAFF. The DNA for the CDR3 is TGCAGCGCAGGGGTAGGGCGGGAAACTGAAGCTTTCTTT. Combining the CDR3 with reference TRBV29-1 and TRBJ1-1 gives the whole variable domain SAVISQKPSRDICQRGTSLTIQCQVDSQVTMMFWYRQQPGQSLTLIATANQGSEATYESGFVIDKFPISRPNLTFSTLTVSNMSPEDSSIYLCSAGVGRETEAFFGQGTRLTVV.

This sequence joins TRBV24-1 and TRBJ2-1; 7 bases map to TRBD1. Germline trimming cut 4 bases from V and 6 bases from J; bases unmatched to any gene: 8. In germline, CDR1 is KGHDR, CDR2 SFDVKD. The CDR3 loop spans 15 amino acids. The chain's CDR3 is CATSDATGAVNEQFF. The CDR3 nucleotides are TGTGCCACCAGTGACGCCACAGGGGCGGTCAATGAGCAGTTCTTC.